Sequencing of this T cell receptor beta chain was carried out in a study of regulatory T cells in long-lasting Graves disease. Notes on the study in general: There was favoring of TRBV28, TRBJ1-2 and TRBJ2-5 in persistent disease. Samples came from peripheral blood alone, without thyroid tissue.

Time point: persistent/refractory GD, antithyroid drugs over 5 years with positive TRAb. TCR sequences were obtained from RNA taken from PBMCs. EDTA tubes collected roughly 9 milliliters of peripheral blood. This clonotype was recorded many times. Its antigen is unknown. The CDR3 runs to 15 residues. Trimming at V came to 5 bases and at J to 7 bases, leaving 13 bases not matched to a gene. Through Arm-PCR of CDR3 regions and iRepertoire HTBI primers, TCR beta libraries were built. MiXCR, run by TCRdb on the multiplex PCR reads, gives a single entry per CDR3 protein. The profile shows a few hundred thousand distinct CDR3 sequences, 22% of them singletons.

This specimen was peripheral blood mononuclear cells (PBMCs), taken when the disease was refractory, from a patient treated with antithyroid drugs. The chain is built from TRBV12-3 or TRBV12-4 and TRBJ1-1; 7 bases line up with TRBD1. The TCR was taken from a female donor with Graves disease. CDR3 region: CASSPRQGSVFEAFF. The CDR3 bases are TGTGCCAGCAGTCCTCGACAGGGTAGTGTCTTTGAAGCTTTCTTT.